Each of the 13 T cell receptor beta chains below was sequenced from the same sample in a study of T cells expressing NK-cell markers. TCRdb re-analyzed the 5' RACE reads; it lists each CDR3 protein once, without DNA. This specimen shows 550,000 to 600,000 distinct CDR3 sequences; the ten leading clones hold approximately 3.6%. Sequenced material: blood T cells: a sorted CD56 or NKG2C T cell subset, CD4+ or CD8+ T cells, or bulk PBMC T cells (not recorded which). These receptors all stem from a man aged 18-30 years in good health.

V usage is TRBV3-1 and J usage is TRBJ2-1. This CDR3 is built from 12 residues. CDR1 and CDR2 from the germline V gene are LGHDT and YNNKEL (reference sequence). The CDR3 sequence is CASSAVENEQFF.

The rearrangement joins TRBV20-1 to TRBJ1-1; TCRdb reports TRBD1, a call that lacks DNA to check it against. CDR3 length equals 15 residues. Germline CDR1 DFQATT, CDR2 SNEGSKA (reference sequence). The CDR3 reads CSADPPSTGTLLAFF.

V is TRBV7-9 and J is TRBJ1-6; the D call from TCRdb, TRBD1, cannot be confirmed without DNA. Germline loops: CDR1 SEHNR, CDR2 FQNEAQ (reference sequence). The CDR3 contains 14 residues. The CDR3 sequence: CASSSGGENSPLHF.

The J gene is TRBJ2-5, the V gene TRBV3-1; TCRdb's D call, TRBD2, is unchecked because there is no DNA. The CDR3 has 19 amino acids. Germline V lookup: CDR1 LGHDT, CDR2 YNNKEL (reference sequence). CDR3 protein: CASSQDKGLGLAGKETQYF.

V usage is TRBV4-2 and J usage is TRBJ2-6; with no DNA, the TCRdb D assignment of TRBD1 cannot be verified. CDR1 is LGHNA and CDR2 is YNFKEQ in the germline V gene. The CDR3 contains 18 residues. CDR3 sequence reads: CASSEGGGSISGANVLTF.

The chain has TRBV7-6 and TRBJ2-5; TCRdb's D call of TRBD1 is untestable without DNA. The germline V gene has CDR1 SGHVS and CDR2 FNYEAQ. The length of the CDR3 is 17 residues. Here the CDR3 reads CASSRSGVRGLGETQYF. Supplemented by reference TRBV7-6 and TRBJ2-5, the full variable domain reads GAGVSQSPRYKVTKRGQDVALRCDPISGHVSLYWYRQALGQGPEFLTYFNYEAQQDKSGLPNDRFSAERPEGSISTLTIQRTEQRDSAMYRCASSRSGVRGLGETQYFGPGTRLLVL.

CDR3 protein: CSARDGNGRGYEQFF. The rearrangement joins TRBV20-1 to TRBJ2-1; TCRdb proposes TRBD2, but this gene call is untestable without DNA. The germline V gene has CDR1 DFQATT and CDR2 SNEGSKA (reference sequence). This CDR3 is 15 amino acids long.

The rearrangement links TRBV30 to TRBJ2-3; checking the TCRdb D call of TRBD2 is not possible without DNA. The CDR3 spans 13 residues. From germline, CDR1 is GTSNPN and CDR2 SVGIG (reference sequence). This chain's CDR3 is CAWFAGSFGTQYF. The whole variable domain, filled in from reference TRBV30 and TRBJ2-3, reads SQTIHQWPATLVQPVGSPLSLECTVEGTSNPNLYWYRQAAGRGLQLLFYSVGIGQISSEVPQNLSASRPQDRQFILSSKKLLLSDSGFYLCAWFAGSFGTQYFGPGTRLTVL.

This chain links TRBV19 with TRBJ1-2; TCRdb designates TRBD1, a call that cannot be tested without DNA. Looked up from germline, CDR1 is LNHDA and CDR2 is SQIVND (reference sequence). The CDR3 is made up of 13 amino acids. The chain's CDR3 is CASSPRTGYGYTF.

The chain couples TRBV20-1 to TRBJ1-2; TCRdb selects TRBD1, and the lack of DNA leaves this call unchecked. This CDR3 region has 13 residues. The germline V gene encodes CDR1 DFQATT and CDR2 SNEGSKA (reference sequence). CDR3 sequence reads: CSASPQGNYGYTF.

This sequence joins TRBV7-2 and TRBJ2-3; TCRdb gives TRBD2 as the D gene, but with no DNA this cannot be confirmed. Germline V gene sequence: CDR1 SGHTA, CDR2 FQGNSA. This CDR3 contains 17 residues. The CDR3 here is CASSLSKLAGVTDTQYF. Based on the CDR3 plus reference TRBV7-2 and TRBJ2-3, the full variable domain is GAGVSQSPSNKVTEKGKDVELRCDPISGHTALYWYRQSLGQGLEFLIYFQGNSAPDKSGLPSDRFSAERTGGSVSTLTIQRTQQEDSAVYLCASSLSKLAGVTDTQYFGPGTRLTVL.

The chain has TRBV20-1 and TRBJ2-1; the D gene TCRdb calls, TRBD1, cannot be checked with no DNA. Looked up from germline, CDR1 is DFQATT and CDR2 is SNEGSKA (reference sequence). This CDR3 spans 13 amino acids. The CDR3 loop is CSARTGERFEQFF.

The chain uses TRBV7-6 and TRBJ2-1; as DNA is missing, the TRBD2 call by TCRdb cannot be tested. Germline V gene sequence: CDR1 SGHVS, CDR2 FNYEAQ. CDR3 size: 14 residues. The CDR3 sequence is CASSLGSSGTWQFF.